This is a list of T cell receptor beta chains from one sample in a study of cytomegalovirus exposure and HLA in healthy donors. Clones were sequenced by immunoSEQ multiplex PCR, and TCRdb holds only the in-frame ones, with some missing. In the table there are about 250,000 clones, roughly two thirds of which are singletons. What was sequenced was PBMCs. All receptors come from a female donor in good health and CMV-seronegative. CDR3s include the opening cysteine and the closing phenylalanine or tryptophan. Fields, in order: CDR3 protein, clone size, V gene. For some rows the clone size is stated as once, few or many, or as a class when expanded; others skip it.

CASSDQSYEQYF - TRBV9
CASSEVIGGEQYF - TRBV6-1
CASSLYSSLNTGELFF - TRBV5-5
CASSLVTSGSFGNIQYF - TRBV5-6
CASSPPGTGWVDLFF - TRBV28
CAWSPTGGRNSPLHF - TRBV30
CASSPRSSGRGQYF - TRBV5-8
CASRSAGYEQYF - TRBV28
CASSREGGGAYEQYF few TRBV4-2
CASMTDPTDTQYF - TRBV2
CASSELRTGELFF - TRBV2
CASTLGGEKTQYF few TRBV7-9
CASSLVPREAVEQFF - TRBV5-1
CASSIVAGVEQYF few TRBV6-5
CASSFGGIEQFF - TRBV27
CAWGSVTEAFF - TRBV30
CASSSEVAGELFF - TRBV9
CASSPIGLAPGPDTQYF - TRBV18
CASSPDRAGETQYF - TRBV5-1
CAWSASGRLGDHNEQFF few TRBV30
CASSHHSGRADNEQFF once TRBV27
CASSSRTRVQETQYF - TRBV27
CASSPATSGRAIGNEQFF - TRBV7-2
CASSGGTGGNQPQHF - TRBV2
CASSSLTGTSGSYEQFF few TRBV11-1
CASSLTPSVAYEQYF - TRBV27
CASSPGLTSGEQYF - TRBV5-4
CASGRDTEAFF few TRBV9
CASSFTAGGGGYTF - TRBV5-1
CASSLPGLGTQYF - TRBV13
CASSYSGLNTGELFF - TRBV5-6
CASRNTGTGSDEQYF - TRBV7-6
CASSLGGGTTGELFF few TRBV7-3